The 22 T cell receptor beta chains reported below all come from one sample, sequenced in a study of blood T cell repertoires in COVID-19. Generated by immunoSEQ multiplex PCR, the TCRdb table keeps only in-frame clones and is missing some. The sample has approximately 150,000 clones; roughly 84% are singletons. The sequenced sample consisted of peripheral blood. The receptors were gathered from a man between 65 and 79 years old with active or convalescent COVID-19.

CDR3 residues: CASSPTDSDTEAFF. The DNA of the CDR3 is TGTGCCAGCTCACCGACAGACTCAGACACTGAAGCTTTCTTT. The genes are TRBV18 and TRBJ1-1, with a tentative D call TRBD1 (5 bases). With 3 bases removed from V and 3 bases from J, the gap between germline ends came to 11 bases. Germline V lookup: CDR1 KGHSH, CDR2 LQKENI. This CDR3 is built from 14 residues.

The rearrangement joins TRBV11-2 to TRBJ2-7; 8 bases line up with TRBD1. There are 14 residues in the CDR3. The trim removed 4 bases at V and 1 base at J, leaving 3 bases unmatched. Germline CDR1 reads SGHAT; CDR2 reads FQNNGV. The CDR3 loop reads CASSYGTGSYEQYF. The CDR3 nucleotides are TGTGCCAGCAGCTATGGGACAGGATCCTACGAGCAGTACTTC.

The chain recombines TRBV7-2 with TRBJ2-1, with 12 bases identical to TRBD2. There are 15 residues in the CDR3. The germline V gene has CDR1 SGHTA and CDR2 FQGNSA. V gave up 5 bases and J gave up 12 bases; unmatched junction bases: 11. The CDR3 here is CASSPGLAGSGRQFF. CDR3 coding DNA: TGTGCCAGCAGCCCAGGACTAGCGGGATCTGGCCGGCAGTTCTTC.

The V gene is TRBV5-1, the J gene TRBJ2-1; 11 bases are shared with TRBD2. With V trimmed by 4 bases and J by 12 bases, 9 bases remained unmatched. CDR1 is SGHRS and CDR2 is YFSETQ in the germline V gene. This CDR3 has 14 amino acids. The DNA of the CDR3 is TGCGCCAGCAGCCCGGGACTAGCGGAAGAGGGGCAGTTCTTC. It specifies CASSPGLAEEGQFF.

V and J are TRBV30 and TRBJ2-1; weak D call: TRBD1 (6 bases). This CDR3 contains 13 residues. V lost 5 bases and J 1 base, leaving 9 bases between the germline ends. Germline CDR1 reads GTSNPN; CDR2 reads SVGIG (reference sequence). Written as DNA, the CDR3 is TGTGCCTGGGCAACAGGGTCCTACAATGAGCAGTTCTTC. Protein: CAWATGSYNEQFF.

The chain's CDR3 is CASSPGLAGAVWSYEQYF. The CDR3 bases are TGTGCCAGCAGCCCGGGACTAGCGGGAGCCGTTTGGTCCTACGAGCAGTACTTC. The chain carries TRBV9 and TRBJ2-7, with 14 bases fitting TRBD2. CDR3 length: 18 amino acids. V was clipped by 4 bases and J by 1 base; unmatched bases: 10. Germline V gives CDR1 SGDLS, CDR2 YYNGEE.

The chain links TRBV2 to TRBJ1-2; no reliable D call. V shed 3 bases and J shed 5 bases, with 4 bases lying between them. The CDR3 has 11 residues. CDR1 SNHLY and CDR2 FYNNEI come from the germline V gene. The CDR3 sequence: CASSEAYGYTF. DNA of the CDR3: TGTGCCAGCAGTGAGGCTTATGGCTACACCTTC. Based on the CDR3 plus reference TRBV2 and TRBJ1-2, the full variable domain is EPEVTQTPSHQVTQMGQEVILRCVPISNHLYFYWYRQILGQKVEFLVSFYNNEISEKSEIFDDQFSVERPDGSNFTLKIRSTKLEDSAMYFCASSEAYGYTFGSGTRLTVV.

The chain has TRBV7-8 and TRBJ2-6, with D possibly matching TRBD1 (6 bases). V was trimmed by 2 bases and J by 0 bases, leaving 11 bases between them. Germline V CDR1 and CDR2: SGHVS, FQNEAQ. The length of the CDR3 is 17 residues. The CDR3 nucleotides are TGTGCCAGCAGCTTAAACAGGGCGAGCTCTGGGGCCAACGTCCTGACTTTC. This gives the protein CASSLNRASSGANVLTF.

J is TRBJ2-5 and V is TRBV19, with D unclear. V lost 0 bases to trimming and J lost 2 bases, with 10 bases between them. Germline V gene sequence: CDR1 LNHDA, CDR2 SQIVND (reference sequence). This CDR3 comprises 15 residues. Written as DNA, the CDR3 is TGTGCCAGTAGTATAGATCTTACAGATCAAGAGACCCAGTACTTC. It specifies CASSIDLTDQETQYF.

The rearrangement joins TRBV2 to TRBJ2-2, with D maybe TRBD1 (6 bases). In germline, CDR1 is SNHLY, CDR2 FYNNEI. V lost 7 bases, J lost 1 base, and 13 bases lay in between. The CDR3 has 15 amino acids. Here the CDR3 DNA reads TGTGCCAGCAAGAACCTCAGGGGGAACACCGGGGAGCTGTTTTTT. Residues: CASKNLRGNTGELFF.

CDR3 DNA sequence: TGCGCCAGCAGCACCGGGACTAGCGGGCTTAGCACAGATACGCAGTATTTT. Its translation is CASSTGTSGLSTDTQYF. V and J are TRBV5-1 and TRBJ2-3; 12 bases match TRBD2. Germline V lookup: CDR1 SGHRS, CDR2 YFSETQ. V lost 4 bases and J lost 0; bases outside the gene matches: 6. The CDR3 length is 17 residues.

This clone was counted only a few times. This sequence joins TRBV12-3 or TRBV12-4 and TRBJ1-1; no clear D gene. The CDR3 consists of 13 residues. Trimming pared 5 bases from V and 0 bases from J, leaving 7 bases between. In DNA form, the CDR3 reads TGTGCCAGCAGTGCTGACATGAACACTGAAGCTTTCTTT. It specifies CASSADMNTEAFF.

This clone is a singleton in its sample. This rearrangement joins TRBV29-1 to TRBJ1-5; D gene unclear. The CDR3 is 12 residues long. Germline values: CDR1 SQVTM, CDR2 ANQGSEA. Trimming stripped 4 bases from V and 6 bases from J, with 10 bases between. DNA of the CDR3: TGCAGCGTTGGTGGAGGGAGTCAGCCCCAGCATTTT. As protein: CSVGGGSQPQHF.

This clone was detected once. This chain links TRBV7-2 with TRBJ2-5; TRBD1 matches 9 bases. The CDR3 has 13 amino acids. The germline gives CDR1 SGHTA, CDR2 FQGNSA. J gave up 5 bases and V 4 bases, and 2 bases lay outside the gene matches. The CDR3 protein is CASSWDRVETQYF. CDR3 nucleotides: TGTGCCAGCAGCTGGGACAGGGTGGAGACCCAGTACTTC. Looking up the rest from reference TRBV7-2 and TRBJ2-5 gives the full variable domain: GAGVSQSPSNKVTEKGKDVELRCDPISGHTALYWYRQSLGQGLEFLIYFQGNSAPDKSGLPSDRFSAERTGGSVSTLTIQRTQQEDSAVYLCASSWDRVETQYFGPGTRLLVL.

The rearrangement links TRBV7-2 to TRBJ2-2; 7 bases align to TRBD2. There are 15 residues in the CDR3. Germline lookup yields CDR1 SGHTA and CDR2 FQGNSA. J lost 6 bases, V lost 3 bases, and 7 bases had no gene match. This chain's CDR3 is CASSFRGEEAGELFF. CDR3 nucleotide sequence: TGTGCCAGCAGCTTCCGGGGGGAGGAGGCCGGGGAGCTGTTTTTT.

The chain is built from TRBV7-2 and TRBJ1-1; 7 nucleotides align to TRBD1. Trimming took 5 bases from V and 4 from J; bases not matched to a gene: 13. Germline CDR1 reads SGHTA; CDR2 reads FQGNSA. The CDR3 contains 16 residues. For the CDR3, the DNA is TGTGCCAGCAGCCCCCGACAGGGACCCCTCAGCACTGAAGCTTTCTTT. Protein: CASSPRQGPLSTEAFF.

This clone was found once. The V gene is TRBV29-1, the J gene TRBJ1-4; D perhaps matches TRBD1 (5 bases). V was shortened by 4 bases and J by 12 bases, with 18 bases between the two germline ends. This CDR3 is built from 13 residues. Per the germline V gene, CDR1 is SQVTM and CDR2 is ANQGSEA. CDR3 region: CSVVAGRDGELFF. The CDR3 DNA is TGCAGCGTTGTGGCGGGACGAGATGGGGAACTGTTTTTT.

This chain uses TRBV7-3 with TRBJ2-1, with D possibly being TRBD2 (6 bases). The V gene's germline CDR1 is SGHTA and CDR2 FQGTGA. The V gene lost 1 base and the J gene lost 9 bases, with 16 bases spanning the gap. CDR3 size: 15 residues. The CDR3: CASSLMGGKVGEQFF. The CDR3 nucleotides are TGTGCCAGCAGCTTAATGGGCGGGAAGGTAGGTGAGCAGTTCTTC.

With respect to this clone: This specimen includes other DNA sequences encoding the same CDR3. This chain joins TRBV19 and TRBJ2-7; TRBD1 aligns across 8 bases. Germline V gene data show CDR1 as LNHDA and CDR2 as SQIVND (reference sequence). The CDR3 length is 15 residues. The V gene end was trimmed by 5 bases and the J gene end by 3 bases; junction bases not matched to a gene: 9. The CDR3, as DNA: TGTGCCAGTAGTGGACCCGGACAGGGCGGCTACGAGCAGTACTTC. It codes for CASSGPGQGGYEQYF.

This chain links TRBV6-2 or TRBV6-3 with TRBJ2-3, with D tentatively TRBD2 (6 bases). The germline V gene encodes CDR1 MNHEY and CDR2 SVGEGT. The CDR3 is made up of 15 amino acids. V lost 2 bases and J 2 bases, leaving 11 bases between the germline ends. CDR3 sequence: CASSYGGRHTDTQYF. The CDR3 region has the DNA TGTGCCAGCAGTTACGGAGGGAGACACACAGATACGCAGTATTTT.

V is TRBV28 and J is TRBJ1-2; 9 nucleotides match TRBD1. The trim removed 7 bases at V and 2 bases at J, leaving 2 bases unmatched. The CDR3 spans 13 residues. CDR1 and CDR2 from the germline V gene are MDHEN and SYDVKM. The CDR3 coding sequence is TGTGCCAGCACTGGACAGGGGAACTATGGCTACACCTTC. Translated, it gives CASTGQGNYGYTF.

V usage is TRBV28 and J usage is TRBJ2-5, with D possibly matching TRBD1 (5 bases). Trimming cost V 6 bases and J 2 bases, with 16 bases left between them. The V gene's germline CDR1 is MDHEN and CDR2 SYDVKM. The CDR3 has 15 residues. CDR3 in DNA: TGTGCCAGCAGCCCCCATAGGCAGGGACAAGAGACCCAGTACTTC. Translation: CASSPHRQGQETQYF.